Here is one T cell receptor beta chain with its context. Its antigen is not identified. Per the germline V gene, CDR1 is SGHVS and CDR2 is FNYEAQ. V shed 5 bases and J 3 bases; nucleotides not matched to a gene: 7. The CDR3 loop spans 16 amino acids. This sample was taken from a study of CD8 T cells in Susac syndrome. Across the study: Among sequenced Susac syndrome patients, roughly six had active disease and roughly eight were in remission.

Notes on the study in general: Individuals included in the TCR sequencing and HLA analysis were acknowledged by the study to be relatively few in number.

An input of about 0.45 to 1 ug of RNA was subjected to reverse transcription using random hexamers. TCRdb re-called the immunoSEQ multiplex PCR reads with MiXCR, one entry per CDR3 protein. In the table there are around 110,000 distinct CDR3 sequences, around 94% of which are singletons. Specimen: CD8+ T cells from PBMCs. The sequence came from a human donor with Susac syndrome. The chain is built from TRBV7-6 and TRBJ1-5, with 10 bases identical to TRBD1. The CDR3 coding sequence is TGTGCCAGCAGCCCCGGACAGGGGGATTCCAATCAGCCCCAGCATTTT. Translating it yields CASSPGQGDSNQPQHF.